One and the same sample provided the 2 T cell receptor beta chains below, sequenced in a study of tissue T cells after allogeneic stem cell transplantation. Produced via immunoSEQ multiplex PCR; TCRdb's table is partial and in-frame only. The data hold about 48,000 clones, with around 72% observed a single time. Sequencing used sorted cells pooled from one or two spleens. Receptors originate from a pool of C57BL/6 mice in good health.

Concerning this clone itself: Gene and germline names: mouse. Sequencing ends 1 residue short of the CDR3 end; the germline J gene provides the rest. This rearrangement joins TRBV26 to TRBJ1-2; TRBD1 matches at 7 bases. This CDR3 spans 13 amino acids. Unmatched junction bases numbered 4, after V lost 6 bases and J lost 3 bases. Germline lookup yields CDR1 KGHPV and CDR2 FQNQEV (reference sequence). CDR3 DNA, as far as it was read: TGTGCCAGCAGCCCGACAGGGTACTCCGACTACACC. Translating gives CASSPTGYSDYT. The full CDR3 sequence reads CASSPTGYSDYTF.

Comments on this clone: Gene names denote mouse genes. With the read ending 1 residue before the CDR3 end, the germline J gene is used to fill in that end. The chain combines TRBV15 with TRBJ1-4; perhaps TRBD1 as D (6 bases). The germline V and J ends were trimmed by 6 bases and 7 bases, with 12 bases remaining between them. Germline V gives CDR1 SGHND, CDR2 FRSKSL. CDR3 length: 13 amino acids. The CDR3 DNA, read in part, is TGTGCCAGCAGACTACAGGGAGGCGAAAGATTATTT. This sequence encodes CASRLQGGERLF. The full CDR3 reads CASRLQGGERLFF.